The clone carrying this T cell receptor beta chain came up once. The record originates from a study of blood T cell repertoires in COVID-19. Here immunoSEQ multiplex PCR was the method, and the copy in TCRdb shows in-frame clones only, minus some. The sample contains about 170,000 clones, around four fifths of which appear only once. Sequenced material: PBMCs or T cells enriched from blood (not recorded which). The sequence was collected from a woman in her forties or fifties in a cohort exposed to, infected with or recovered from COVID-19 (not recorded which).

CDR3 coding DNA: TGCGCCAGCAGCCTCCGACAGGGGAACACTGAAGCTTTCTTT. This codes for CASSLRQGNTEAFF. The chain couples TRBV4-1 to TRBJ1-1; 7 positions agree with TRBD1. Germline values: CDR1 MGHRA, CDR2 YSYEKL. V was pared by 4 bases and J by 1 base, with 3 bases of the junction left unmatched. This CDR3 is built from 14 residues.